This T cell receptor (beta chain) was retrieved from a study of T cells in Graves' hyperthyroidism and ophthalmopathy. Overall study results and limits: The model's output predicted ophthalmopathy at a median of around 7 months prior to onset.

Uncontrolled infection, other autoimmune disease, pregnancy or lactation barred patients from enrollment. Clinical symptoms, serum thyroxine, TRAb, thyroid ultrasound and orbital computed tomography informed diagnoses. Germline V gives CDR1 MDHEN, CDR2 SYDVKM. This CDR3 spans 14 amino acids. J was trimmed by 3 bases and V by 7 bases; bases with no gene match: 6. At least ten counts were recorded for this clonotype. Its antigen is unknown. Amplification targeted TCR beta CDR3 regions from RNA transcripts. TCR CDR3 regions were first amplified by RT-PCR with HTBI primers. MiXCR, run by TCRdb on the multiplex PCR reads, gives a single entry per CDR3 protein. The table shows about 280,000 distinct CDR3 sequences, with less than 30% occurring only once.

The sample taken for sequencing was blood. The chain joins TRBV28 to TRBJ1-3; TRBD1 matches at 7 bases. The clonotype originates from a man between 40 and 49 years old with Graves' hyperthyroidism that later progressed to Graves' ophthalmopathy. The CDR3 protein is CASKIGQVGNTIYF. CDR3 bases: TGTGCCAGCAAGATAGGACAGGTTGGAAACACCATATATTTT.